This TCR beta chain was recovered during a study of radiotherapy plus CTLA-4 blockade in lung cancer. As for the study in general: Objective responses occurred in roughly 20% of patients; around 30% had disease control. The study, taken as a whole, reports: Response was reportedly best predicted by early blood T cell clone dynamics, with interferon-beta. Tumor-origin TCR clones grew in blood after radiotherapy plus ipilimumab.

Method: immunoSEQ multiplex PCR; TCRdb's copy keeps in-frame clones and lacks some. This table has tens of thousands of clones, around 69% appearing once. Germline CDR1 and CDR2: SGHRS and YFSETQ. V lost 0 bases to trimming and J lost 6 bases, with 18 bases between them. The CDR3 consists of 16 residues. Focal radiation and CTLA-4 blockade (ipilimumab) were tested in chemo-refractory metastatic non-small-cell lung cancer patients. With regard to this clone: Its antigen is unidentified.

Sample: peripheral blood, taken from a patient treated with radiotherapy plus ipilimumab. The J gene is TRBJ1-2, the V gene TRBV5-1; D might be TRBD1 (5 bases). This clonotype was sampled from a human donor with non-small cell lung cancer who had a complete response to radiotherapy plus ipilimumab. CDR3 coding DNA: TGCGCCAGCAGCTTGGCGGGTGGCAGGGCGAGAGATGGCTACACCTTC. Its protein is CASSLAGGRARDGYTF.